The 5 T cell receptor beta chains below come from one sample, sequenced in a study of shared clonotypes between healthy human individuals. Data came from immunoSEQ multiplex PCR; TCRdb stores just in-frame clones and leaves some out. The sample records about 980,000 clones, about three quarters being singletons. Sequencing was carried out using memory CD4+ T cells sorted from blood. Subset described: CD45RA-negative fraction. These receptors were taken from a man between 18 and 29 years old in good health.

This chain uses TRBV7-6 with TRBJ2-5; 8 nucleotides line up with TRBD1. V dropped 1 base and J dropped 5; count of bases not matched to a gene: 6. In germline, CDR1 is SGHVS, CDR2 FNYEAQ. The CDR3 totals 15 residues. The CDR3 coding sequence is TGTGCCAGCAGCTTAGGTACAGGACAGGGTGAGACCCAGTACTTC. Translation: CASSLGTGQGETQYF.

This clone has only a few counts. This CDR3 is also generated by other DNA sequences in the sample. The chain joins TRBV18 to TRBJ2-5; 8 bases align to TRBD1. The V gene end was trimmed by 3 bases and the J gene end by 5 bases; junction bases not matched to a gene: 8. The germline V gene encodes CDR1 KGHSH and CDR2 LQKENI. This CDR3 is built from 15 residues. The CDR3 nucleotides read TGTGCCAGCTCACCTGGACAGGGTACTAGGGAGACCCAGTACTTC. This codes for CASSPGQGTRETQYF.

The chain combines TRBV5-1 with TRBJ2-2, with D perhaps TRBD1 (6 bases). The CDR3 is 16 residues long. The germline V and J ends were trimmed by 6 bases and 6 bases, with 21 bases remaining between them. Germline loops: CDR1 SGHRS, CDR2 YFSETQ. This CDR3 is CASTPLGAGAPGELFF. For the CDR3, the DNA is TGCGCCAGCACCCCCCTTGGTGCAGGGGCCCCCGGGGAGCTGTTTTTT.

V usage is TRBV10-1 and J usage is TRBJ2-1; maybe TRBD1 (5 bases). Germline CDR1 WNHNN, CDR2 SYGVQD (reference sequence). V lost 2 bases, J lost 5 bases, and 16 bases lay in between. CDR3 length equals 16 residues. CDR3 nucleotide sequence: TGCGCCAGCAGTGAGACGGACAAGATCACCGACAATGAGCAGTTCTTC. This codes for CASSETDKITDNEQFF.

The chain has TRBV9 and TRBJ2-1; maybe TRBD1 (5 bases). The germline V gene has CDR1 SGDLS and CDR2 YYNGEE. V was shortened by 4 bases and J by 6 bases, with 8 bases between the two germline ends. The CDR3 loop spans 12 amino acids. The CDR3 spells CASSFTGNEQFF. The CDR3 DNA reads TGTGCCAGCAGCTTCACAGGCAATGAGCAGTTCTTC. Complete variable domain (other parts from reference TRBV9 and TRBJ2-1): DSGVTQTPKHLITATGQRVTLRCSPRSGDLSVYWYQQSLDQGLQFLIQYYNGEERAKGNILERFSAQQFPDLHSELNLSSLELGDSALYFCASSFTGNEQFFGPGTRLTVL.